This T cell receptor beta chain is from a study of Ad26.COV2.S vaccination and SARS-CoV-2 variants. Study information: Doses of Ad26.COV2.S were injected into muscle once or twice, 56 days apart.

Treatment given: roughly 18 received Ad26.COV2.S at low or high dose, single or two shots; about 5 received placebo; per-sample allocation not given. Sampling was done on day 63 after the first vaccine or placebo injection. Trimming removed 4 bases from V and 7 bases from J, with 8 bases in between. The CDR3 covers 13 residues. In germline, CDR1 is LNHDA, CDR2 SQIVND (reference sequence). Clones were read by immunoSEQ multiplex PCR, and TCRdb kept only the in-frame ones, dropping some. The table includes a few hundred thousand clones, around 82% detected once. This chain uses TRBV19 with TRBJ1-6; D uncertain. The TCR comes from a person aged 18 to 59 who received the Ad26.COV2.S COVID-19 vaccine or a placebo. The starting material was peripheral blood, obtained in a trial of Ad26.COV2.S vaccine versus placebo. CDR3 nucleotides: TGTGCCAGTAGTACCCAGCAGAATTCACCCCTCCACTTT. Translated, it gives CASSTQQNSPLHF.